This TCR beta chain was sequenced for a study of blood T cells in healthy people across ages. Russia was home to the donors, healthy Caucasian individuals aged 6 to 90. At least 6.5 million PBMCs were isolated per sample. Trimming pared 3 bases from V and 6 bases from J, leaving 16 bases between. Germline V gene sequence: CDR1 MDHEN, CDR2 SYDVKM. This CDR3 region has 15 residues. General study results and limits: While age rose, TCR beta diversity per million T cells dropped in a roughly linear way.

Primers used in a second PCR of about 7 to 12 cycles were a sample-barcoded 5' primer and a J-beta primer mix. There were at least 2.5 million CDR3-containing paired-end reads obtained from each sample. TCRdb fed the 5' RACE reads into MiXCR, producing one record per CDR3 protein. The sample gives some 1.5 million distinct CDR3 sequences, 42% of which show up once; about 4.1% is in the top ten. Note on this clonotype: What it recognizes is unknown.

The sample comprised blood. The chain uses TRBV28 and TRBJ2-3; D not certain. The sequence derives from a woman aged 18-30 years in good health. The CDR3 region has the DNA TGTGCCAGCAGTTTGTTGTCCCTAGGCAGGGATACGCAGTATTTT. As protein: CASSLLSLGRDTQYF.